This T cell receptor (beta chain) was identified during a study of blood T cell repertoires in COVID-19. Study overall: COVID-19 samples collected from the United States, Italy and Spain covered acute and convalescent phases. In each case, the material was cDNA or gDNA derived from T cells, B-cell-depleted T cells, or PBMCs.

The CDR3 totals 20 residues. Germline values: CDR1 LGHNA, CDR2 YSLEER. Losses at the gene ends were 4 bases for V and 1 base for J; bases not matched to a gene: 17. The authors' processing: Scientists estimated how many nucleated cells there were by amplifying reference gene primers. Sequencing was performed with immunoSEQ multiplex PCR; in TCRdb, only in-frame clones are kept and a portion is missing. V and J calls and clone size are those listed in that table; D and trimming were worked out from the DNA. The data show around 200,000 clones, more than 70% seen once. This clone was observed once. The sequenced material came from PBMCs or T cells enriched from blood (not recorded which). The sequence was obtained from a woman between 35 and 50 years old with acute COVID-19. V gene TRBV4-3 combines with J gene TRBJ2-3; 10 bases align to TRBD2. CDR3 sequence: CASSPRPSGSGVGGTDTQYF. In nucleotides, the CDR3 is TGCGCCAGCAGCCCTCGACCTAGCGGGAGTGGGGTTGGAGGCACAGATACGCAGTATTTT.